These T cell receptor beta chains were read from a single sample in a study of T-cell reconstitution after alpha-beta-depleted transplantation in children. TCRdb analysed the PCR reads with MiXCR anew, one entry per CDR3 protein. This table holds approximately 650,000 distinct CDR3 sequences, under 15% found once. Sequenced material: PBMCs, taken before TCRalphabeta/CD19-depleted stem cell transplant. The source of these receptors is a girl aged 2 to 9 with congenital amegakaryocytic thrombocytopenia, due to receive a stem cell transplant. Each CDR3 is given with its conserved first and last residue. Fields, in order: V gene, D gene, clone size, J gene, CDR3 protein, CDR3 DNA. A D gene is named only where the DNA matches it firmly. A clone size is listed for some rows: how often the clone was seen (once, few, many), or a class if it is expanded.

TRBV10-2,-,few,TRBJ2-1,CASRVINEQFF,TGCGCCAGCAGAGTTATCAATGAGCAGTTCTTC
TRBV27,-,many,TRBJ2-1,CASSLRQTADNEQFF,TGTGCCAGCAGTTTACGGCAAACTGCGGACAATGAGCAGTTCTTC
TRBV4-1,-,many,TRBJ2-1,CASSQEGLAPYNEQFF,TGCGCCAGCAGCCAAGAGGGACTTGCGCCATACAATGAGCAGTTCTTC
TRBV5-1,TRBD1,many,TRBJ2-7,CATSRDRVYEQYF,TGCGCCACCTCACGGGACAGGGTTTACGAGCAGTACTTC
TRBV5-1,-,few,TRBJ2-7,CASSLGAAITEQYF,TGCGCCAGCAGCTTGGGCGCAGCCATTACCGAGCAGTACTTC
TRBV10-3,-,few,TRBJ2-7,CAISESGFAGYEQYF,TGTGCCATCAGTGAGTCTGGGTTTGCGGGCTACGAGCAGTACTTC
TRBV19,-,-,TRBJ1-1,CASSYGRVNTEAFF,TGTGCCAGTTCATATGGCAGGGTGAACACTGAAGCTTTCTTT
TRBV12-3/TRBV12-4,-,many,TRBJ2-3,CASRRLSFTDTQYF,TGTGCCAGCAGGCGCCTTTCATTCACAGATACGCAGTATTTT
TRBV7-6,-,many,TRBJ2-2,CASSLGRVTGELFF,TGTGCCAGCAGCTTAGGTCGAGTAACCGGGGAGCTGTTTTTT
TRBV20-1,-,many,TRBJ2-1,CSAREVGNEQFF,TGCAGTGCTAGAGAGGTAGGCAATGAGCAGTTCTTC
TRBV5-1,-,few,TRBJ2-2,CASSSRQRGTGELFF,TGCGCCAGCAGCTCGAGACAGAGAGGAACCGGGGAGCTGTTTTTT
TRBV20-1,TRBD2,many,TRBJ2-5,CSAKGLAWSPGETQYF,TGCAGTGCTAAGGGACTAGCGTGGTCCCCCGGAGAGACCCAGTACTTC
TRBV14,TRBD1,-,TRBJ2-7,CASSRMDRGGQYF,TGTGCCAGCAGCCGAATGGACAGGGGGGGGCAGTACTTC
TRBV11-2,-,few,TRBJ2-2,CASSLPSRYRTGELFF,TGTGCCAGCAGCTTACCCTCGCGCTATCGCACCGGGGAGCTGTTTTTT
TRBV10-3,TRBD2,many,TRBJ2-7,CAIRGEGSGYEQYF,TGTGCCATCAGAGGGGAGGGGAGCGGCTACGAGCAGTACTTC
TRBV7-8,-,many,TRBJ2-7,CASSPRTDHYEQYF,TGTGCCAGCAGCCCGAGGACGGATCACTACGAGCAGTACTTC
TRBV4-1,-,few,TRBJ2-5,CASSQDLAQETQYF,TGCGCCAGCAGCCAAGATCTAGCCCAAGAGACCCAGTACTTC
TRBV5-1,-,many,TRBJ2-1,CASSSRVPTYNEQFF,TGCGCCAGCAGCTCCAGGGTCCCGACCTACAATGAGCAGTTCTTC
TRBV12-3/TRBV12-4,TRBD2,few,TRBJ2-5,CASSSPLAGGPPETQYF,TGTGCCAGCAGTTCCCCCTTGGCGGGAGGGCCTCCAGAGACCCAGTACTTC
TRBV12-3/TRBV12-4,-,many,TRBJ1-4,CASSLDGASSEKLFF,TGTGCCAGCAGTTTAGACGGGGCCTCCTCGGAAAAACTGTTTTTT
TRBV12-5,-,many,TRBJ2-7,CASGLVTGHPYEQYF,TGTGCTAGTGGTTTGGTTACGGGACATCCCTACGAGCAGTACTTC
TRBV20-1,TRBD2,many,TRBJ2-7,CSGRREAYEQYF,TGCAGTGGGCGTCGGGAGGCCTACGAGCAGTACTTC
TRBV11-2,TRBD2,-,TRBJ2-3,CASSLDRGGPNTQYF,TGTGCCAGCAGCTTAGATAGGGGAGGGCCAAATACGCAGTATTTT